This TCR beta chain derives from a study of blood T cell repertoires in COVID-19. Study at large: There were acute and convalescent COVID-19 samples, and they came from the United States, Italy and Spain.

In the original workflow: The assay estimated nucleated cells by amplifying reference gene primers. Generated by immunoSEQ multiplex PCR, the TCRdb table keeps only in-frame clones and is missing some. V and J calls and clone size are as listed in that table; D and trimming were resolved from the DNA. The sample lists 250,000 to 300,000 clones, roughly 85% seen once, with about 5% in the top ten. Germline trimming cut 5 bases from V and 3 bases from J; bases unmatched to any gene: 7. Germline lookup yields CDR1 SNHLY and CDR2 FYNNEI. The CDR3 has 15 amino acids. The chain recombines TRBV2 with TRBJ2-3, with TRBD2 matching 8 bases. The sequenced sample was peripheral blood. This receptor was obtained from a man aged 55 to 70 who had recovered from COVID-19. DNA for the CDR3: TGTGCCAGCAGTAGACTAGCGTCAGGGACAGATACGCAGTATTTT. Translating gives CASSRLASGTDTQYF.